Listed below are T cell receptor beta chains from one sample, sequenced in a study of vaccination and CD4 T cells after COVID-19. These receptors' antigens are unknown. Via MiXCR, TCRdb re-called the PCR reads, giving one row per CDR3 protein. The table includes roughly 13,000 distinct CDR3 sequences, approximately 60% detected once. The sequenced sample consisted of CD4+ T cells from blood, cultured in vitro. The source of these receptors is a human donor who had recovered from COVID-19. The CDR3 runs from the conserved cysteine through the conserved F or W. Each record gives: J gene, V gene, D gene, clone size, CDR3 DNA, CDR3 protein. The D gene is left open where the match is weak. For some rows the clone size is stated as once, few or many, or as a class when expanded; others skip it.

j_gene: TRBJ1-1; v_gene: TRBV6-1; d_gene: NA; abundance: NA; CDR3nt: TGTGCCAGCAGTGGAGGGGGGACTGGAGCTTTCTTT; CDR3aa: CASSGGGTGAFF
j_gene: TRBJ2-2; v_gene: TRBV7-8; d_gene: NA; abundance: few; CDR3nt: TGTGCCAGCAGCTTAGCCGGCCCCAGGATGGTGAACACCGGGGAGCTGTTTTTT; CDR3aa: CASSLAGPRMVNTGELFF
j_gene: TRBJ2-7; v_gene: TRBV6-5; d_gene: TRBD2; abundance: NA; CDR3nt: TGTGCCAGCAGTTATGGAAAATCGCTAGCGGGGAAGCAGTACTTC; CDR3aa: CASSYGKSLAGKQYF
j_gene: TRBJ2-7; v_gene: TRBV6-2/TRBV6-3; d_gene: TRBD2; abundance: NA; CDR3nt: TGTGCCAGCAGTTACACCGGGACTAGCGGAAGTTGGTCCTACGAGCAGTACTTC; CDR3aa: CASSYTGTSGSWSYEQYF
j_gene: TRBJ2-2; v_gene: TRBV6-2/TRBV6-3; d_gene: TRBD2; abundance: NA; CDR3nt: TGTGCCAGCAGTTACTCTAGCGGGAGACCCTTCACCGGGGAGCTGTTTTTT; CDR3aa: CASSYSSGRPFTGELFF
j_gene: TRBJ1-5; v_gene: TRBV7-2; d_gene: NA; abundance: NA; CDR3nt: TGTGCCAGCAGCTTAGCGGGATTTAGCAATCAGCCCCAGCATTTT; CDR3aa: CASSLAGFSNQPQHF
j_gene: TRBJ2-7; v_gene: TRBV6-1; d_gene: TRBD1; abundance: NA; CDR3nt: TGTGCCAGCAGTGCTTCACAGGGGGTGTCCTACGAGCAGTACTTC; CDR3aa: CASSASQGVSYEQYF
j_gene: TRBJ2-7; v_gene: TRBV4-2; d_gene: TRBD2; abundance: NA; CDR3nt: TGTGCCAGCAGCCAAGGGACTAGCGGGAGCTCCTACGAGCAGTACTTC; CDR3aa: CASSQGTSGSSYEQYF
j_gene: TRBJ1-4; v_gene: TRBV6-1; d_gene: NA; abundance: NA; CDR3nt: TGTGCCAGCCGAAGTCCGGCAACTAATGAAAAACTGTTTTTT; CDR3aa: CASRSPATNEKLFF
j_gene: TRBJ2-3; v_gene: TRBV6-2/TRBV6-3; d_gene: TRBD2; abundance: NA; CDR3nt: TGTGCCAGCAGAGCCGGACTAGCGGGAGGCCCCCGGAGAACAGATACGCAGTATTTT; CDR3aa: CASRAGLAGGPRRTDTQYF
j_gene: TRBJ1-2; v_gene: TRBV19; d_gene: NA; abundance: few; CDR3nt: TGTGCCAGTTCTAGGGGACAATCACCGAACTATGGCTACACCTTC; CDR3aa: CASSRGQSPNYGYTF
j_gene: TRBJ2-5; v_gene: TRBV15; d_gene: NA; abundance: few; CDR3nt: TGTGCCACCAGCAGAGATGTCGGGACCCAGTACTTC; CDR3aa: CATSRDVGTQYF
j_gene: TRBJ1-5; v_gene: TRBV28; d_gene: TRBD1; abundance: NA; CDR3nt: TGTGCCAGCAGGAGGACAGGCGGGCAGCCCCAGCATTTT; CDR3aa: CASRRTGGQPQHF
j_gene: TRBJ2-5; v_gene: TRBV2; d_gene: TRBD2; abundance: few; CDR3nt: TGTGCCAGCAGTGAGGGGACTAGGCGGGGGGAGACCCAGTACTTC; CDR3aa: CASSEGTRRGETQYF
j_gene: TRBJ2-5; v_gene: TRBV11-2; d_gene: TRBD2; abundance: NA; CDR3nt: TGTGCCAGCAGCTTCACTAGCGGCACGGGAGAGACCCAGTACTTC; CDR3aa: CASSFTSGTGETQYF
j_gene: TRBJ1-1; v_gene: TRBV15; d_gene: NA; abundance: NA; CDR3nt: TGTGCCACCAGCAGAGAGGGTCCTGCTGAAGCTTTCTTT; CDR3aa: CATSREGPAEAFF
j_gene: TRBJ2-5; v_gene: TRBV6-1; d_gene: TRBD2; abundance: few; CDR3nt: TGTGCCAGCAGTCCGGGAGGGCCAACAGAGACCCAGTACTTC; CDR3aa: CASSPGGPTETQYF
j_gene: TRBJ2-5; v_gene: TRBV20-1; d_gene: TRBD2; abundance: NA; CDR3nt: TGCAGTGCTAGAGATTGGACTAGCGGGAGTGATGTGGAGACCCAGTACTTC; CDR3aa: CSARDWTSGSDVETQYF
j_gene: TRBJ2-3; v_gene: TRBV5-4; d_gene: NA; abundance: NA; CDR3nt: TGTGCCAGCAGCCCGAAGCCAGAGGACTCTCGGCAGTATTTT; CDR3aa: CASSPKPEDSRQYF
j_gene: TRBJ1-1; v_gene: TRBV7-9; d_gene: NA; abundance: few; CDR3nt: TGTGCCAGCAGCTGGTCCCGGGACACGAACACTGAAGCTTTCTTT; CDR3aa: CASSWSRDTNTEAFF
j_gene: TRBJ2-5; v_gene: TRBV20-1; d_gene: TRBD2; abundance: NA; CDR3nt: TGCAGTGCTAGTGGGGCTAGCGGGGGCCGGCAAGAGACCCAGTACTTC; CDR3aa: CSASGASGGRQETQYF
j_gene: TRBJ2-3; v_gene: TRBV2; d_gene: NA; abundance: NA; CDR3nt: TGTGCCAGCAGTCTAGGCCCCAGCACAGATACGCAGTATTTT; CDR3aa: CASSLGPSTDTQYF
j_gene: TRBJ2-3; v_gene: TRBV20-1; d_gene: TRBD2; abundance: NA; CDR3nt: TGCAGTGCTAAGGCGGGGGAAACTGGCACAGATACGCAGTATTTT; CDR3aa: CSAKAGETGTDTQYF
j_gene: TRBJ1-2; v_gene: TRBV7-9; d_gene: TRBD1; abundance: few; CDR3nt: TGTGCCAGCAGTTGGGACAGTTACTATGGCTACACCTTC; CDR3aa: CASSWDSYYGYTF
j_gene: TRBJ1-5; v_gene: TRBV6-2/TRBV6-3; d_gene: NA; abundance: NA; CDR3nt: TGTGCCAGCAGTTTTAACAGCCTCCTCAATCAGCCCCAGCATTTT; CDR3aa: CASSFNSLLNQPQHF
j_gene: TRBJ2-7; v_gene: TRBV20-1; d_gene: NA; abundance: NA; CDR3nt: TGCAGTGCTAGCATGCCAGGGGCCTACGAGCAGTACTTC; CDR3aa: CSASMPGAYEQYF
j_gene: TRBJ1-6; v_gene: TRBV7-8; d_gene: TRBD1; abundance: NA; CDR3nt: TGTGCCAGCAGCTACGACAGGGCTGGTAATTCACCCCTCCACTTT; CDR3aa: CASSYDRAGNSPLHF